The clone carrying this T cell receptor (beta chain) has ten or more counts. Its antigen is as yet unknown. CDR1 is DFQATT, CDR2 SNEGSKA, per germline (reference sequence). The germline V and J ends were trimmed by 1 base and 4 bases, with 13 bases remaining between them. The CDR3 has 14 amino acids. The sample comes from a study of neurological immune-mediated disorders. Study-wide points: The greatest TCR clonal expansion occurred in HTLV-1-associated myelopathy and the least in multiple sclerosis, which fell below healthy controls. Phylogenetically, 18 of 34 multiple sclerosis patients' repertoires fell into one related-CDR3 cluster, a possible signature.

TCRdb re-called the 5' RACE reads with MiXCR, one entry per CDR3 protein. The sample lists 60,000 to 85,000 distinct CDR3 sequences, 5.2% seen once, with 7.4% in the top ten. The source material was PBMCs. The chain carries TRBV20-1 and TRBJ2-5, with D perhaps given as TRBD1 or TRBD2 (5 bases each). The TCR was taken from a man between 18 and 35 years old with multiple sclerosis. The CDR3 coding sequence is TGCAGTGCTAGAGCGGGGTTGGGGCGAGAGACCCAGTACTTC. Translation: CSARAGLGRETQYF.